This T cell receptor beta chain was recorded in a study of OX40 agonist ivuxolimab in advanced cancers. The CDR3 totals 16 residues. The V gene's germline CDR1 is SGHDN and CDR2 FVKESK. The V end lost 4 bases, the J end lost 0 bases, and 10 bases lay between the germline ends. Some clones are missing from TCRdb's copy, which holds only in-frame ones; the method was immunoSEQ multiplex PCR. The sample has approximately 50,000 clones; about 82% are singletons. This receptor was obtained from an adult with an advanced solid tumor such as melanoma, head and neck, liver or kidney cancer. This sample comprised CD4+ or CD8+ T cells sorted from blood, obtained in a trial of the OX40 agonist ivuxolimab. V usage is TRBV14 and J usage is TRBJ1-6; D might be TRBD1 (5 bases). CDR3 amino acids: CASSREGSSYNSPLHF. As DNA, the CDR3 is TGTGCCAGCAGCCGCGAGGGGAGCTCCTATAATTCACCCCTCCACTTT.